The 7 T cell receptor beta chains below were found in one sample sequenced in a study of tissue T cells after allogeneic stem cell transplantation. Produced via immunoSEQ multiplex PCR; TCRdb's table is partial and in-frame only. Found here are 7,500 to 8,500 clones, more than 35% of them singletons; the top ten hold around 3%. The time point is: mouse harvest day 14 after allogeneic transplant. Mouse grafts combined 10^7 T-cell-depleted bone marrow cells with 10^6 splenic CD5+ T cells. The specimen was skin. The source of these receptors is a female BALB/c mouse given C57BL/6 T cells with graft-versus-host disease after an allogeneic hematopoietic cell transplant.

As to this clone: Gene names and germline match the mouse. The read comes to an end 1 residue before the CDR3 does, leaving the germline J gene to fill in the end. The V gene is TRBV12-1, the J gene TRBJ2-7, with 14 positions matching TRBD2. Germline V lookup: CDR1 SGHSN, CDR2 HYEKVE. J gave up 6 bases and V 2 bases, and 2 bases lay outside the gene matches. The CDR3 length is 14 residues. The CDR3 sequence: CASSPGLGGLEQYF. The sequenced CDR3 bases are TGTGCCAGCTCTCCGGGACTGGGGGGGCTTGAACAGTAC.

In its sample, this clone was seen once. Gene names refer to mouse genes. The observed sequence ends 1 residue before the CDR3 terminus, with the missing tail filled in from the germline J gene. The chain uses TRBV19 and TRBJ1-6; 8 positions match TRBD1. TRBJ1-6 is reported as an ORF; its role is uncertain. This CDR3 is 14 amino acids long. Per the germline V gene, CDR1 is FNHDT and CDR2 is SITEND (reference sequence). J gave up 4 bases and V 7 bases, and 4 bases lay outside the gene matches. CDR3 residues: CASSDRGYNSPLYF. The CDR3 DNA, read in part, is TGTGCCAGCTCAGACAGGGGATATAATTCGCCCCTCTAC.

Only a few counts were recorded for this clone. Gene names refer to mouse genes. Sequencing ends 1 residue short of the CDR3 end; the germline J gene provides the rest. The chain recombines TRBV23 with TRBJ1-1; no DNA check was done on the table's D call, TRBD1. The CDR3 contains 13 residues. The germline CDR1 and CDR2 sequences are KGHTA and FQNQQP. The CDR3 is CSSSQSRAGLVFF. CDR3 DNA, as far as it was read: TGCTCCAGCAGTCAATCGCGGGCAGGGTTAGTCTTC.

This clone is categorized as medium-sized. The gene names given are mouse names. The CDR3 end lies 1 residue beyond the end of the read and is filled in from the germline J gene. The V gene is TRBV26, the J gene TRBJ2-5; D ambiguous. CDR3 length: 13 residues. Trimming removed 2 bases from V and 2 bases from J, with 5 bases in between. Germline V gene data show CDR1 as KGHPV and CDR2 as FQNQEV (reference sequence). CDR3 bases read: TGTGCCAGCAGTCTGACTTTCCAAGACACCCAGTAC. It is translated as CASSLTFQDTQY. The full CDR3 protein is CASSLTFQDTQYF.

In its sample, this clone is medium-sized. The gene symbols are mouse symbols. Read sequence stops 1 residue before the CDR3 end, and the germline J gene provides the missing end. V gene TRBV26 combines with J gene TRBJ1-4; D is possibly TRBD1 (6 bases). CDR3 size: 14 residues. Between the trimmed V and J ends, which lost 3 bases and 5 bases, there was a span of 10 bases. Germline CDR1 and CDR2: KGHPV and FQNQEV (reference sequence). The CDR3: CASSLRTGNERLFF. CDR3 DNA (partial): TGTGCCAGCAGTCTTAGAACAGGGAACGAAAGATTATTT.

This clone has just a few counts. Germline and genes here are mouse. The observed sequence ends 1 residue before the CDR3 terminus, with the missing tail filled in from the germline J gene. The chain joins TRBV26 to TRBJ1-1; D perhaps matches TRBD1 (5 bases). The germline V gene has CDR1 KGHPV and CDR2 FQNQEV (reference sequence). V was shortened by 2 bases and J by 5 bases, with 12 bases between the two germline ends. The length of the CDR3 is 14 residues. The DNA read from the CDR3 is TGTGCCAGCAGTCTGGGCAGGGAGGGGACAGAAGTCTTC. Translated: CASSLGREGTEVF. The CDR3 in full is CASSLGREGTEVFF.

This clone counts as medium-sized. The germline and genes are mouse ones. The read falls 1 residue short of the CDR3 end, and the missing part is taken from the germline J gene. Other DNA sequences within the sample encode an identical CDR3. The chain is built from TRBV26 and TRBJ1-1, with a tentative D call TRBD1 (5 bases). The germline gives CDR1 KGHPV, CDR2 FQNQEV (reference sequence). Trimming cost V 4 bases and J 0 bases, with 6 bases left between them. This CDR3 comprises 13 residues. The CDR3 spells CASSRQTNTEVFF. The DNA read from the CDR3 is TGTGCCAGCAGTCGACAGACAAACACAGAAGTCTTC.